This TCR beta chain was retrieved from a study of human T cells and chemical hapten exposure. As for the study in general: While the approximately 22-week study was under way, patients received diphenylcyclopropenone on the scalp every week. Upper-back patches of 0.01% DPC were read at 6 days.

TCRdb processed the RACE reads anew with MiXCR; each CDR3 protein has one entry. The sample lists 95,000 to 150,000 distinct CDR3 sequences, approximately 13% occurring once. Time point reported: pre-sensitization, week 0. This sample's treatment: therapeutic diphenylcyclopropenone sensitization with weekly scalp DPC. This clonotype appeared once. Its antigen is still unknown. V lost 6 bases and J lost 1; bases outside the gene matches: 4. This CDR3 region has 16 residues. Study-level results: Expanded TCRs made up significantly more big CDR3 similarity clusters than controls did. There was a positive correlation between PT1 expanded TCR counts and patch test score.

The sequence was collected from a young woman with alopecia areata. Some clones in this sample may be carry-over from other donors' samples. The chain carries TRBV12-3 or TRBV12-4 and TRBJ2-2; 11 bases line up with TRBD2. The material sequenced was whole blood, taken in connection with sensitization to the hapten diphenylcyclopropenone (DPC). The CDR3: CASRPTSGGNTGELFF. In DNA, the CDR3 is TGTGCCAGCAGGCCAACTAGCGGGGGGAACACCGGGGAGCTGTTTTTT.